This passage covers 22 T cell receptor beta chains from one sample sequenced in a study of tumor-infiltrating lymphocytes in localized non-small cell lung cancer. Measured with immunoSEQ multiplex PCR; TCRdb has only the in-frame clones, and not every one. The table has 10,000 to 15,000 clones, around 71% seen once. Source material: uninvolved lung tissue not adjacent to the tumor. The receptors were gathered from a human donor with non-small cell lung cancer.

This clone is medium-sized. CDR3 nucleotides: TGTGCCAGCAGTGGGATGAGCAGGGGGCGAGAGACCCAGTACTTC. It specifies CASSGMSRGRETQYF. The V gene is TRBV6-1, the J gene TRBJ2-5; 8 bases map to TRBD1. Trimming removed 4 bases from V and 4 bases from J; junction bases left unmatched: 8. CDR3 length equals 15 residues. Germline CDR1 and CDR2: MNHNS and SASEGT.

This clone has a single count. The chain employs TRBV19 and TRBJ1-3; TRBD1 matches 10 bases. Germline V gene data show CDR1 as LNHDA and CDR2 as SQIVND (reference sequence). This CDR3 contains 15 residues. V trimming: 8 bases; J trimming: 0 bases; junction bases outside the gene matches: 4. The CDR3, as DNA: TGTGCCAGTCGACGGGACAGGGGCTCTGGAAACACCATATATTTT. Translated, it gives CASRRDRGSGNTIYF. Looking up the rest from reference TRBV19 and TRBJ1-3 gives the full variable domain: DGGITQSPKYLFRKEGQNVTLSCEQNLNHDAMYWYRQDPGQGLRLIYYSQIVNDFQKGDIAEGYSVSREKKESFPLTVTSAQKNPTAFYLCASRRDRGSGNTIYFGEGSWLTVV.

The gene calls are TRBV6-5 and TRBJ2-5, with 12 nucleotides matching TRBD2. Germline CDR1 reads MNHEY; CDR2 reads SVGAGI. This CDR3 spans 15 amino acids. V lost 6 bases and J lost 4; bases outside the gene matches: 6. This CDR3 reads CASRAGLAGPETQYF. CDR3 DNA sequence: TGTGCCAGCAGAGCCGGACTAGCGGGGCCAGAGACCCAGTACTTC.

J is TRBJ2-1 and V is TRBV20-1; 7 nucleotides agree with TRBD2. With V trimmed by 3 bases and J by 12 bases, 5 bases remained unmatched. The germline gives CDR1 DFQATT, CDR2 SNEGSKA (reference sequence). CDR3 length: 11 amino acids. CDR3 bases: TGCAGTGCTAGCTGGGGGGGAGTGCAGTTCTTC. Amino acid sequence: CSASWGGVQFF.

This sequence joins TRBV7-9 and TRBJ2-7, with TRBD2 matching 9 bases. The CDR3 runs to 15 residues. The J segment lost 3 bases and the V segment lost 1 base, leaving 4 bases of the junction unmatched. Germline values: CDR1 SEHNR, CDR2 FQNEAQ (reference sequence). CDR3 loop: CASSLDLAGLYEQYF. Written as DNA, the CDR3 is TGTGCCAGCAGCTTAGATCTAGCGGGGCTCTACGAGCAGTACTTC.

This chain uses TRBV4-3 with TRBJ1-6; TRBD1 matches at 9 bases. This CDR3 has 15 amino acids. The ends lost 4 bases at V and 8 bases at J; junction bases unmatched: 6. Germline V gene sequence: CDR1 LGHNA, CDR2 YSLEER. CDR3 residues: CASSLEWDRDSPLHF. The CDR3 DNA reads TGCGCCAGCAGCCTGGAATGGGACAGGGATTCACCCCTCCACTTT.

This rearrangement joins TRBV5-5 to TRBJ2-2; TRBD2 matches 7 bases. With 4 bases clipped from V and 5 bases from J, the junction kept 8 bases outside the gene matches. CDR1 is SGHKS, CDR2 YYEKEE, per germline (reference sequence). There are 15 residues in the CDR3. Here the CDR3 reads CASSPASGLTGELFF. The CDR3 coding sequence is TGTGCCAGCAGCCCCGCTAGCGGCTTGACCGGGGAGCTGTTTTTT.

This clone has just a few counts. This chain joins TRBV19 and TRBJ2-7, with TRBD1 matching 9 bases. The CDR3 has 14 residues. The germline V gene encodes CDR1 LNHDA and CDR2 SQIVND (reference sequence). V shed 8 bases and J 2 bases; nucleotides not matched to a gene: 7. The DNA for the CDR3 is TGTGCCAGTGGACGAGGGACAGGGCCCTACGAGCAGTACTTC. This encodes CASGRGTGPYEQYF.

Relative to its sample, this clone is large. J is TRBJ1-4 and V is TRBV2, with a tentative D call TRBD1 (5 bases). Germline V lookup: CDR1 SNHLY, CDR2 FYNNEI. V lost 3 bases and J lost 0, with 8 bases in between. The CDR3 loop spans 15 amino acids. CDR3 DNA: TGTGCCAGCAGTGAGGACACTTCAACTAATGAAAAACTGTTTTTT. Amino acid sequence: CASSEDTSTNEKLFF.

This clone was found a few times. The chain has TRBV29-1 and TRBJ2-7; TRBD1 matches at 7 bases. Germline values: CDR1 SQVTM, CDR2 ANQGSEA. The V gene end was trimmed by 6 bases and the J gene end by 3 bases; junction bases not matched to a gene: 11. CDR3 size: 14 residues. The CDR3 bases are TGCAGCGTCAAGGGGGCCACCAACATCTACGAGCAGTACTTC. As protein: CSVKGATNIYEQYF.

The rearrangement joins TRBV6-1 to TRBJ2-5, with D unresolved. The V gene's germline CDR1 is MNHNS and CDR2 SASEGT. The germline V and J ends were trimmed by 7 bases and 5 bases, with 14 bases remaining between them. The CDR3 is 13 residues long. The DNA of the CDR3 is TGTGCCAGCAATGGGCATACCATGGAGACCCAGTACTTC. This encodes CASNGHTMETQYF.

This rearrangement joins TRBV11-2 to TRBJ1-6, with D perhaps TRBD1 (6 bases). V was clipped by 3 bases and J by 8 bases, with 14 bases between them. This CDR3 is 15 amino acids long. CDR1 and CDR2 from the germline V gene are SGHAT and FQNNGV. CDR3 sequence: CASSFTGWFYSPLHF. The CDR3 region has the DNA TGTGCCAGCAGCTTTACAGGGTGGTTTTATTCACCCCTCCACTTT.

This chain joins TRBV5-4 and TRBJ1-1; 9 nucleotides align to TRBD1. Germline trimming cut 6 bases from V and 8 bases from J; bases unmatched to any gene: 20. Germline V gives CDR1 SGHNT, CDR2 YYREEE (reference sequence). The CDR3 runs 17 residues. CDR3: CASTNRQGGRNTLEAFF. The CDR3 DNA reads as TGTGCCAGCACGAACCGACAGGGGGGAAGGAATACGTTGGAAGCTTTCTTT.

CDR3 nucleotide sequence: TGTGCCAGCAGCGCCTGGTACAGCGGGGGGGAGGAGACCCAGTACTTC. Its protein product is CASSAWYSGGEETQYF. The rearrangement joins TRBV7-2 to TRBJ2-5; 10 nucleotides match TRBD2. Per germline, CDR1 SGHTA and CDR2 FQGNSA. The length of the CDR3 is 16 residues. V was clipped by 5 bases and J by 5 bases; unmatched bases: 11.

The CDR3 DNA reads TGTGCCAGCACCCTTGGGGTGGATAATTCACCCCTCCACTTT. This codes for CASTLGVDNSPLHF. The chain recombines TRBV25-1 with TRBJ1-6, with D unresolved. The germline CDR1 and CDR2 sequences are MGHDK and SYGVNS. Trimming stripped 7 bases from V and 5 bases from J, with 12 bases between. There are 14 residues in the CDR3.

The rearrangement links TRBV19 to TRBJ2-1; 9 positions match TRBD1. The germline V gene has CDR1 LNHDA and CDR2 SQIVND (reference sequence). This CDR3 comprises 16 residues. V dropped 4 bases and J dropped 6; count of bases not matched to a gene: 10. Here the CDR3 reads CASSSRLGQGGNEQFF. CDR3 nucleotide sequence: TGTGCCAGTAGTAGTCGATTGGGACAGGGAGGCAATGAGCAGTTCTTC. The entire variable domain, with the rest obtained from reference TRBV19 and TRBJ2-1, is as follows: DGGITQSPKYLFRKEGQNVTLSCEQNLNHDAMYWYRQDPGQGLRLIYYSQIVNDFQKGDIAEGYSVSREKKESFPLTVTSAQKNPTAFYLCASSSRLGQGGNEQFFGPGTRLTVL.

The chain employs TRBV4-3 and TRBJ2-5, with TRBD2 matching 10 bases. The CDR3 extends over 17 amino acids. Trimming took 1 base from V and 1 from J; bases not matched to a gene: 6. Germline CDR1 and CDR2: LGHNA and YSLEER. CDR3 sequence reads: CASSQVGSGGLQETQYF. As DNA, the CDR3 is TGCGCCAGCAGCCAAGTGGGTAGCGGGGGGCTCCAAGAGACCCAGTACTTC.

The gene calls are TRBV7-9 and TRBJ2-5; D possibly corresponds to TRBD2 (5 bases). The V gene lost 0 bases and the J gene lost 3 bases, with 14 bases spanning the gap. Looked up from germline, CDR1 is SEHNR and CDR2 is FQNEAQ (reference sequence). The CDR3 length is 16 residues. The CDR3 sequence is CASSLARWESEETQYF. The CDR3 nucleotides are TGTGCCAGCAGCTTAGCCCGGTGGGAGTCAGAAGAGACCCAGTACTTC.

This clone was counted a single time. The chain recombines TRBV7-2 with TRBJ2-5, with TRBD2 matching 8 bases. J gave up 0 bases and V 5 bases, and 5 bases lay outside the gene matches. This CDR3 has 15 residues. Germline CDR1 and CDR2: SGHTA and FQGNSA. The CDR3 loop is CASSTSGTYQETQYF. For the CDR3, the DNA is TGTGCCAGCAGCACTAGCGGAACGTACCAAGAGACCCAGTACTTC.

The V call is TRBV10-2, the J call TRBJ2-1, with TRBD2 matching 8 bases. Trimming cost V 5 bases and J 7 bases; bases outside gene matches: 13. Germline lookup yields CDR1 WSHSY and CDR2 SAAADI. CDR3 length: 16 residues. CDR3: CASSRTSRRHGNEQFF. The CDR3 nucleotides are TGCGCCAGCAGTAGGACTAGCCGGAGGCACGGTAATGAGCAGTTCTTC.

This chain uses TRBV11-2 with TRBJ1-2, with unresolved D. The germline V gene encodes CDR1 SGHAT and CDR2 FQNNGV. Trimming left V 6 bases short and J 4 bases short, with 12 bases between. The CDR3 is made up of 13 amino acids. The CDR3, as DNA: TGTGCCAGCAGTCTGGGAGAAACCTATGGCTACACCTTC. Its protein product is CASSLGETYGYTF.

The chain employs TRBV6-5 and TRBJ1-1; perhaps TRBD1 as D (5 bases). Between the trimmed V and J ends, which lost 5 bases and 11 bases, there was a span of 18 bases. This CDR3 is built from 13 residues. Germline V gene lookup returns CDR1 MNHEY and CDR2 SVGAGI. This CDR3 reads CASSETQGLVAFF. CDR3 nucleotides: TGTGCCAGCAGTGAGACGCAGGGCCTTGTTGCTTTCTTT.